The rows below give T cell receptor beta chains drawn from one sample of a study of cytotoxic CD8 clonotypes in ibrutinib-treated CLL. Sequencing used immunoSEQ multiplex PCR; TCRdb keeps in-frame clones, though not all of them. The repertoire includes 90,000 to 100,000 clones, more than 75% of them detected once, and less than 35% sits in the top ten. The sample in question was PBMCs, obtained after 12 months of ibrutinib treatment. These receptors all stem from a human donor with chronic lymphocytic leukemia. The CDR3 runs from the conserved cysteine through the conserved F or W. The order of the fields is CDR3 protein, D gene, V gene. A D gene is named only where the DNA matches it firmly.

CDR3aa: CASSVRGPVYSNQPQHF
d_gene: -
v_gene: TRBV6-1

CDR3aa: CASTRRADSNQPQHF
d_gene: -
v_gene: TRBV7-8

CDR3aa: CASSSGYQPQHF
d_gene: -
v_gene: TRBV28

CDR3aa: CASSLNIGPTNYGYTF
d_gene: -
v_gene: TRBV7-2

CDR3aa: CASSRSMQGPDSPLHF
d_gene: -
v_gene: TRBV5-1

CDR3aa: CASSDSMAPASPYGYTF
d_gene: -
v_gene: TRBV6-4

CDR3aa: CASSPQGGTEAFF
d_gene: -
v_gene: TRBV19

CDR3aa: CASSYRSLGGGYTF
d_gene: -
v_gene: TRBV6-6

CDR3aa: CASSSLIGHEQFF
d_gene: -
v_gene: TRBV19

CDR3aa: CASSPLTSGVNTGELFF
d_gene: TRBD2
v_gene: TRBV5-1

CDR3aa: CASRTNRGTEAFF
d_gene: TRBD1
v_gene: TRBV6-6

CDR3aa: CASSFPDTTPHYGYTF
d_gene: -
v_gene: TRBV7-6

CDR3aa: CAWSVEDQPQHF
d_gene: -
v_gene: TRBV30

CDR3aa: CASSLEDTMNTGELFF
d_gene: -
v_gene: TRBV5-1

CDR3aa: CASSERLAGPTDTQYF
d_gene: TRBD2
v_gene: TRBV6-1

CDR3aa: CASMTDAPYEQYF
d_gene: -
v_gene: TRBV6-6

CDR3aa: CASTPSSGATPYEQYF
d_gene: TRBD2
v_gene: TRBV10-2

CDR3aa: CAWSRNRDSGANVLTF
d_gene: -
v_gene: TRBV30

CDR3aa: CASSPTGLNTEAFF
d_gene: -
v_gene: TRBV13

CDR3aa: CASSATGLAGETQYF
d_gene: TRBD2
v_gene: TRBV5-6

CDR3aa: CASGLAQGGHYGYTF
d_gene: -
v_gene: TRBV12-5

CDR3aa: CAWTTSTSNYEQYF
d_gene: -
v_gene: TRBV30

CDR3aa: CASSQPPGYNEQFF
d_gene: -
v_gene: TRBV2